What follows are 23 T cell receptor beta chains derived from one specimen sequenced in a study of technical replicates of blood from a handful of donors (dated by TCRdb to 2017 to 2019). Library generation was performed with the immunoSEQ multiplex PCR assay. Drawn from immuneACCESS, this table holds only the in-frame rearrangements with V and J called that TCRdb kept. Clones are partly lost; checked studies trace under half to an unresolved V gene and leave the rest unexplained. The table for this sample lists tens of thousands of clones; just over 90% of them were counted only once. The ten largest clones represent less than 4.5% of the sample. The specimen was PBMCs. Receptors originate from a human donor in good health. Some clones in this sample may be carry-over from other donors' samples.

This clone was seen a single time. The genes are TRBV19 and TRBJ1-5; D may be TRBD1 (6 bases). The CDR3 covers 15 residues. Germline V gene lookup returns CDR1 LNHDA and CDR2 SQIVND (reference sequence). Trimming removed 5 bases at V and 2 bases at J, with 13 bases between. CDR3 sequence (DNA): TGTGCCAGTAGTGTCACAGGGAGTGGCAATCAGCCCCAGCATTTT. Its translation is CASSVTGSGNQPQHF. The variable domain in full, completed from reference TRBV19 and TRBJ1-5, reads DGGITQSPKYLFRKEGQNVTLSCEQNLNHDAMYWYRQDPGQGLRLIYYSQIVNDFQKGDIAEGYSVSREKKESFPLTVTSAQKNPTAFYLCASSVTGSGNQPQHFGDGTRLSIL.

V usage is TRBV5-4 and J usage is TRBJ1-2; TRBD1 might be the D (5 bases). The CDR3 is 13 amino acids. V dropped 5 bases and J dropped 2 bases, with 10 bases sitting between them. Germline V gene sequence: CDR1 SGHNT, CDR2 YYREEE (reference sequence). The CDR3 spells CASSSPGNYGYTF. CDR3 DNA: TGTGCCAGCAGTTCTCCAGGGAACTATGGCTACACCTTC.

The chain is built from TRBV6-5 and TRBJ2-7, with 8 bases aligning to TRBD1. CDR1 is MNHEY and CDR2 is SVGAGI in the germline V gene. This CDR3 is 15 amino acids long. Unmatched junction bases numbered 8, after V lost 0 bases and J lost 7 bases. The CDR3 is CASSYSGRRGQEQYF. In nucleotides, the CDR3 is TGTGCCAGCAGTTACTCGGGACGCAGGGGGCAGGAGCAGTACTTC.

In its sample, this clone was seen once. This chain links TRBV6-5 with TRBJ1-2, with a tentative D call TRBD1 (5 bases). The CDR3 covers 15 residues. Deletions cut 0 bases from V and 5 bases from J, with 13 bases between. The V gene's germline CDR1 is MNHEY and CDR2 SVGAGI. This CDR3 is CASSYSTGVRYGYTF. The CDR3 DNA reads TGTGCCAGCAGTTACTCGACGGGGGTTCGGTATGGCTACACCTTC.

This clone was picked up one time. This sequence joins TRBV25-1 and TRBJ2-1, with 10 bases lining up with TRBD2. The CDR3 is 16 amino acids. The germline V gene encodes CDR1 MGHDK and CDR2 SYGVNS. The V segment lost 1 base and the J segment 7 bases; nucleotides outside the gene matches: 7. The DNA for the CDR3 is TGTGCCAGCAGTGAATTAGGCCTAGCGGGAGATAATGAGCAGTTCTTC. Its protein is CASSELGLAGDNEQFF. The whole variable domain, filled in from reference TRBV25-1 and TRBJ2-1, reads EADIYQTPRYLVIGTGKKITLECSQTMGHDKMYWYQQDPGMELHLIHYSYGVNSTEKGDLSSESTVSRIRTEHFPLTLESARPSHTSQYLCASSELGLAGDNEQFFGPGTRLTVL.

This clone has a handful of counts. The chain combines TRBV7-9 with TRBJ1-2; 9 positions match TRBD1. Looked up from germline, CDR1 is SEHNR and CDR2 is FQNEAQ (reference sequence). CDR3 length: 13 amino acids. After removal of 7 bases from V and 6 bases from J, the junction contained 6 bases not matched to a gene. The CDR3 DNA reads TGTGCCAGCACCCCCGGGACAGGGAATGGCTACACCTTC. The encoded protein is CASTPGTGNGYTF.

The V call is TRBV13, the J call TRBJ2-7; no firm D call. In germline, CDR1 is PRHDT, CDR2 FYEKMQ (reference sequence). The CDR3 runs 13 residues. V dropped 5 bases and J dropped 6 bases, with 14 bases sitting between them. The CDR3 reads CASSPRRYSEQYF. CDR3 nucleotide sequence: TGTGCCAGCAGCCCGAGGAGATACTCCGAGCAGTACTTC.

The CDR3 DNA sequence: TGTGCCAGTAGCAGGACAGGTTTAAACTATGGCTACACCTTC. This codes for CASSRTGLNYGYTF. The chain couples TRBV19 to TRBJ1-2; 7 bases fit TRBD1. J gave up 2 bases and V 6 bases, and 6 bases lay outside the gene matches. There are 14 residues in the CDR3. Germline V gene sequence: CDR1 LNHDA, CDR2 SQIVND (reference sequence). Filled out from reference TRBV19 and TRBJ1-2, the complete variable domain reads DGGITQSPKYLFRKEGQNVTLSCEQNLNHDAMYWYRQDPGQGLRLIYYSQIVNDFQKGDIAEGYSVSREKKESFPLTVTSAQKNPTAFYLCASSRTGLNYGYTFGSGTRLTVV.

The chain uses TRBV5-5 and TRBJ1-3; TRBD1 matches at 9 bases. After removal of 4 bases from V and 4 bases from J, the junction contained 3 bases not matched to a gene. The CDR3 covers 14 residues. Germline CDR1 and CDR2: SGHKS and YYEKEE (reference sequence). The CDR3 bases are TGTGCCAGCAGCCAGGGGACAGGGGGAAACACCATATATTTT. Amino acids: CASSQGTGGNTIYF.

This clone was observed once. The rearrangement links TRBV2 to TRBJ2-5; 9 positions match TRBD2. Unmatched junction bases numbered 3, after V lost 2 bases and J lost 2 bases. The CDR3 contains 15 residues. The V gene's germline CDR1 is SNHLY and CDR2 FYNNEI. CDR3 nucleotides: TGTGCCAGCAGTGAATTAGCGGGGGCTCAAGAGACCCAGTACTTC. This translates into CASSELAGAQETQYF.

The V gene is TRBV18, the J gene TRBJ2-1; 15 bases are shared with TRBD2. Germline values: CDR1 KGHSH, CDR2 LQKENI. The CDR3 totals 16 residues. Trimming at V came to 9 bases and at J to 7 bases, leaving 10 bases not matched to a gene. The CDR3: CASSGLAGGKGNEQFF. The CDR3 nucleotides read TGTGCCAGTTCCGGACTAGCGGGAGGGAAAGGGAATGAGCAGTTCTTC.

V is TRBV7-9 and J is TRBJ2-7; TRBD2 matches at 7 bases. The CDR3 runs to 15 residues. J was trimmed by 3 bases and V by 4 bases; bases with no gene match: 9. Germline V CDR1 and CDR2: SEHNR, FQNEAQ (reference sequence). This CDR3 reads CASSSAAGQSYEQYF. The CDR3 DNA sequence: TGTGCCAGCAGCTCGGCAGCGGGGCAGAGCTACGAGCAGTACTTC.

This clone showed up just once. V usage is TRBV7-9 and J usage is TRBJ2-2; D might be TRBD1 (6 bases). The germline gives CDR1 SEHNR, CDR2 FQNEAQ (reference sequence). The CDR3 spans 13 residues. Trimming took 1 base from V and 6 from J, leaving 6 bases between them. This CDR3 is CASSLEGAGELFF. In DNA, the CDR3 is TGTGCCAGCAGCTTAGAGGGGGCCGGGGAGCTGTTTTTT.

This clone was counted once. The genes are TRBV7-2 and TRBJ1-2; possible D gene TRBD1, 5 bases. Germline CDR1 and CDR2: SGHTA and FQGNSA. Trimming removed 6 bases from V and 2 bases from J, with 10 bases in between. This CDR3 has 13 amino acids. The CDR3 reads CASSPQGNYGYTF. The CDR3 region has the DNA TGTGCCAGCAGTCCCCAGGGAAACTATGGCTACACCTTC.

The V gene is TRBV7-6, the J gene TRBJ2-1; possibly TRBD2 for D (6 bases). Germline lookup yields CDR1 SGHVS and CDR2 FNYEAQ. There are 18 residues in the CDR3. Trimming took 5 bases from V and 6 from J, leaving 26 bases between them. This CDR3 reads CASSPLGIRSGLLNEQFF. The DNA of the CDR3 is TGTGCCAGCAGCCCCCTAGGGATCCGATCGGGACTCCTCAATGAGCAGTTCTTC.

The chain recombines TRBV6-5 with TRBJ2-1, with 7 bases lining up with TRBD1. The CDR3 totals 13 residues. Germline CDR1 MNHEY, CDR2 SVGAGI. J lost 7 bases, V lost 7 bases, and 7 bases had no gene match. The CDR3 protein is CASTRQGQNEQFF. For the CDR3, the DNA is TGTGCCAGCACCCGACAGGGACAAAATGAGCAGTTCTTC.

J is TRBJ1-2 and V is TRBV6-5; D is unclear. Germline loops: CDR1 MNHEY, CDR2 SVGAGI. With 4 bases removed from V and 6 bases from J, the gap between germline ends came to 12 bases. The CDR3 totals 13 residues. The CDR3 reads CASSSPVGDGYTF. The CDR3 nucleotides are TGTGCCAGCAGTTCCCCTGTGGGCGATGGCTACACCTTC.

This clone occurred once. CDR3 protein: CASSYRGQGAQYF. The DNA for the CDR3 is TGCGCCAGCAGCTACAGGGGTCAGGGTGCCCAGTACTTC. The genes are TRBV5-1 and TRBJ2-5; 7 positions agree with TRBD1. The CDR3 is 13 amino acids. In germline, CDR1 is SGHRS, CDR2 YFSETQ. Trimming removed 3 bases from V and 9 bases from J; junction bases left unmatched: 8. Full variable domain (remainder filled in from reference TRBV5-1 and TRBJ2-5): KAGVTQTPRYLIKTRGQQVTLSCSPISGHRSVSWYQQTPGQGLQFLFEYFSETQRNKGNFPGRFSGRQFSNSRSEMNVSTLELGDSALYLCASSYRGQGAQYFGPGTRLLVL.

The chain recombines TRBV12-5 with TRBJ2-2; TRBD1 aligns across 7 bases. CDR1 is LGHNT, CDR2 FRNRAP, per germline. This CDR3 has 19 amino acids. Trimming cost V 6 bases and J 6 bases; bases outside gene matches: 22. The CDR3 is CASGPGPFAGTEQAGELFF. CDR3 nucleotide sequence: TGTGCTAGTGGCCCTGGTCCTTTTGCCGGGACAGAACAGGCCGGGGAGCTGTTTTTT.

The chain uses TRBV5-4 and TRBJ2-3; no definite D call. This CDR3 has 12 amino acids. Trimming removed 5 bases at V and 6 bases at J, with 10 bases between. CDR1 SGHNT and CDR2 YYREEE come from the germline V gene (reference sequence). CDR3: CASSLTLDTQYF. In DNA form, the CDR3 reads TGTGCCAGCAGTTTGACTCTTGATACGCAGTATTTT.

The V call is TRBV5-1, the J call TRBJ2-3; the match to TRBD2 covers 7 bases. Germline CDR1 is SGHRS and CDR2 is YFSETQ. V gave up 4 bases and J gave up 0 bases; unmatched junction bases: 8. The CDR3 is 16 amino acids. The CDR3 region has the DNA TGCGCCAGCAGCCCGGGGACTAAGACTAGCACAGATACGCAGTATTTT. It encodes CASSPGTKTSTDTQYF.

The chain couples TRBV6-5 to TRBJ2-7; 9 bases match TRBD1. The CDR3 has 14 residues. Per the germline V gene, CDR1 is MNHEY and CDR2 is SVGAGI. V dropped 5 bases and J dropped 5; count of bases not matched to a gene: 7. The CDR3: CASSKPGQGNEQYF. For the CDR3, the DNA is TGTGCCAGCAGTAAACCGGGACAGGGCAACGAGCAGTACTTC.

As to this clone: At one boundary the junction diverges from the germline segment, which might be a read error. This chain joins TRBV7-2 and TRBJ2-3; no clear D gene. Germline CDR1 reads SGHTA; CDR2 reads FQGNSA. The length of the CDR3 is 11 residues. The CDR3 coding sequence is TGTGCCAGCACGCCGTTTGCTGCGGTTCATTTT. The encoded protein is CASTPFAAVHF.